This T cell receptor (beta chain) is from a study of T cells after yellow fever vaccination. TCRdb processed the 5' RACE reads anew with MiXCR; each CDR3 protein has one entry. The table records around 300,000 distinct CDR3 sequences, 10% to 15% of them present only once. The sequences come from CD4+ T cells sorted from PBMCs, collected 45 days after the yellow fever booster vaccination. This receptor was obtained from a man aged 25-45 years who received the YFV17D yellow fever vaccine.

CDR3 coding DNA: TGTGCCAGCAGCTTCCGAGGGGCTCAGCCCCAGCATTTT. Residues: CASSFRGAQPQHF. The genes are TRBV7-2 and TRBJ1-5; D may be TRBD1 (5 bases). Trimming stripped 3 bases from V and 6 bases from J, with 9 bases between. The germline CDR1 and CDR2 sequences are SGHTA and FQGNSA. The CDR3 totals 13 residues.